Sequencing of this T cell receptor (beta chain) was carried out in a study of T cell responses to AZD1222 COVID-19 vaccine. Assay: immunoSEQ multiplex PCR; the TCRdb copy retains only in-frame clones and omits some. The repertoire holds some 170,000 clones, with around nine tenths as singletons. Broader study findings: Spike-specific TCR breadth and depth grew following two AZD1222 doses. Unmutated variant regions are reportedly targeted by nearly half of spike-specific TCRs.

V was clipped by 2 bases and J by 8 bases, with 18 bases between them. Germline V gene lookup returns CDR1 MNHNS and CDR2 SASEGT. CDR3 length: 15 amino acids. Worth noting for this clone: Antigen specificity is unknown.

The input for sequencing was peripheral blood, taken 28 days after the second AZD1222 dose. The TCR sequence derives from an adult who received the AZD1222 COVID-19 vaccine. The chain employs TRBV6-1 and TRBJ1-2; D gene unclear. CDR3: CASSEHRERAVGYTF. The CDR3 region has the DNA TGTGCCAGCAGTGAACACCGGGAAAGAGCAGTGGGCTACACCTTC.